Presented here are 25 T cell receptor beta chains from one specimen sequenced in a study of CD8+CD57+ T cells in acquired aplastic anemia. Previously, flow cytometry had revealed CD8+CD57+ cell expansion in the patients chosen for sequencing. The TCR beta profiling, which covered VDJ combination and CDR3 sequence, was carried out using genomic DNA as the template. TCRdb re-called the reads with MiXCR, one entry per CDR3 protein. Among approximately 40,000 distinct CDR3 sequences listed, 60% to 70% were seen once. Sequenced: sorted CD4+, CD8+, or CD8+CD57+ T cells (not recorded which) from PBMCs. The receptors shown here come from a human donor with aplastic anemia.

The chain is built from TRBV20-1 and TRBJ2-5, with D uncertain. This CDR3 has 13 residues. V shed 6 bases and J shed 9 bases, with 20 bases lying between them. Germline assignment: CDR1 DFQATT and CDR2 SNEGSKA (reference sequence). This chain's CDR3 is CSARPSHQGAQYF. Here the CDR3 DNA reads TGCAGTGCCCGTCCGAGCCATCAAGGAGCCCAGTACTTC.

J is TRBJ1-6 and V is TRBV2; the D is unclear. Trimming cost V 8 bases and J 11 bases, with 7 bases left between them. Germline CDR1 SNHLY, CDR2 FYNNEI. The CDR3 has 10 amino acids. In DNA, the CDR3 is TGTGCCAGCTTAAAACCACCCCTCCACTTT. It encodes CASLKPPLHF.

This chain joins TRBV20-1 and TRBJ2-1; 9 bases align to TRBD1. Germline CDR1 and CDR2: DFQATT and SNEGSKA (reference sequence). The J segment lost 6 bases and the V segment lost 5 bases, leaving 8 bases of the junction unmatched. The CDR3 length is 14 residues. The CDR3 bases are TGCAGTGCTGGACGGGACAGGGTTCGCAATGAGCAGTTCTTC. As protein: CSAGRDRVRNEQFF.

This clonotype occurred many times. The chain recombines TRBV7-6 with TRBJ2-1, with 8 nucleotides matching TRBD2. CDR1 is SGHVS and CDR2 is FNYEAQ in the germline V gene. The CDR3 loop spans 15 amino acids. V was pared by 2 bases and J by 8 bases, with 8 bases of the junction left unmatched. For the CDR3, the DNA is TGTGCCAGCAGCTTACCGGCGGGGGGCAACGATGAGCAGTTCTTC. Residues: CASSLPAGGNDEQFF.

In DNA form, the CDR3 reads TGTGCCAGCACTTCGGGTTTGTCCCTCCACTTT. Protein product: CASTSGLSLHF. This sequence joins TRBV12-3 or TRBV12-4 and TRBJ1-6; D is unresolved. CDR3 length: 11 residues. Trimming took 7 bases from V and 14 from J, leaving 12 bases between them.

The chain combines TRBV2 with TRBJ2-7, with D unresolved. V lost 1 base, J lost 12 bases, and 13 bases lay in between. Per the germline V gene, CDR1 is SNHLY and CDR2 is FYNNEI. This CDR3 comprises 12 residues. The CDR3 DNA sequence: TGTGCCAGCAGTGAAGGGTCATGGTCCCCGTACTTC. It specifies CASSEGSWSPYF.

This clonotype has ten or more counts. The chain joins TRBV4-1 to TRBJ2-7; 9 positions match TRBD1. The CDR3 runs to 15 residues. The germline CDR1 and CDR2 sequences are MGHRA and YSYEKL. After removal of 2 bases from V and 3 bases from J, the junction contained 5 bases not matched to a gene. The CDR3 sequence: CASSQTGGPLYEQYF. The CDR3 DNA sequence: TGCGCCAGCAGCCAAACAGGGGGCCCCCTCTACGAGCAGTACTTC.

The chain joins TRBV15 to TRBJ1-1; D not resolved. The V end lost 2 bases, the J end lost 1 base, and 11 bases lay between the germline ends. CDR3 length equals 15 residues. CDR1 and CDR2 (germline): LNHNV, YYDKDF (reference sequence). CDR3 residues: CATSRSGRANTEAFF. In nucleotides, the CDR3 is TGTGCCACCAGCAGATCCGGACGGGCGAACACTGAAGCTTTCTTT. The whole variable domain, filled in from reference TRBV15 and TRBJ1-1, reads DAMVIQNPRYQVTQFGKPVTLSCSQTLNHNVMYWYQQKSSQAPKLLFHYYDKDFNNEADTPDNFQSRRPNTSFCFLDIRSPGLGDTAMYLCATSRSGRANTEAFFGQGTRLTVV.

This clonotype was detected many times. This chain links TRBV3-1 with TRBJ1-6; 9 bases agree with TRBD1. Trimming cost V 1 base and J 11 bases; bases outside gene matches: 9. The CDR3 covers 16 residues. Per the germline V gene, CDR1 is LGHDT and CDR2 is YNNKEL (reference sequence). CDR3 DNA: TGTGCCAGCAGCCAAGGGGTGGGACAGGGCTTCCCACCCCTCCACTTT. Protein: CASSQGVGQGFPPLHF.

About this clonotype: This sequence may be a read error, since a much larger clone differs from it by one base. The CDR3 protein is CATMPGRGVFEQYF. The CDR3 DNA follows: TGTGCCACCATGCCGGGACGGGGGGTTTTTGAGCAGTACTTC. This chain uses TRBV10-3 with TRBJ2-7, with 7 bases aligning to TRBD2. V lost 10 bases, J lost 7 bases, and 16 bases stayed unmatched. From germline, CDR1 is ENHRY and CDR2 SYGVKD. The CDR3 has 14 amino acids.

This clonotype has a count of ten or more. This chain connects TRBV11-2 to TRBJ2-5, with 8 bases that match TRBD2. The germline V gene has CDR1 SGHAT and CDR2 FQNNGV. V was pared by 5 bases and J by 5 bases, with 7 bases of the junction left unmatched. This CDR3 region has 14 residues. CDR3 residues: CASSVILAAETQYF. CDR3 DNA sequence: TGTGCCAGCAGCGTAATACTAGCGGCCGAGACCCAGTACTTC.

The CDR3 DNA reads TGTGCCAGCAGCGTCGGGACTGCTGGCTACACCTTC. Amino acid sequence: CASSVGTAGYTF. The rearrangement uses TRBV9 and TRBJ1-2; perhaps TRBD1 as D (5 bases). The CDR3 loop spans 12 amino acids. Per germline, CDR1 SGDLS and CDR2 YYNGEE. Trimming took off 2 bases at V and 7 bases at J, with 9 bases between the two ends.

This clonotype has more than one count but fewer than ten. J is TRBJ1-6 and V is TRBV10-3, with D unclear. The V gene's germline CDR1 is ENHRY and CDR2 SYGVKD. The CDR3 loop spans 15 amino acids. V lost 8 bases, J lost 0 bases, and 11 bases lay in between. CDR3 loop: CAIDQSGSYNSPLHF. The CDR3 DNA is TGTGCCATCGACCAATCGGGCTCCTATAATTCACCCCTCCACTTT.

This clonotype was observed at least ten times. This rearrangement joins TRBV5-1 to TRBJ1-2; 7 bases line up with TRBD1. CDR3 length: 12 residues. Germline assignment: CDR1 SGHRS and CDR2 YFSETQ. Losses at the gene ends were 3 bases for V and 8 bases for J; bases not matched to a gene: 4. The CDR3 sequence: CASSSTGNGYTF. DNA of the CDR3: TGCGCCAGCAGCTCGACAGGGAACGGCTACACCTTC.

In DNA form, the CDR3 reads TGTGCCAGCAGTGGTCTAGATACGCAGTATTTT. This sequence encodes CASSGLDTQYF. V and J are TRBV2 and TRBJ2-3, with D unclear. CDR3 size: 11 residues. V gave up 4 bases and J gave up 5 bases, with 4 bases separating them. CDR1 is SNHLY and CDR2 is FYNNEI in the germline V gene.

This clonotype appeared a single time. The chain recombines TRBV7-2 with TRBJ2-5; D gene unclear. This CDR3 contains 13 residues. V was trimmed by 3 bases and J by 3 bases, leaving 8 bases between them. CDR1 is SGHTA, CDR2 FQGNSA, per germline. The CDR3 here is CASSLPGEETQYF. CDR3 nucleotides: TGTGCCAGCAGCTTGCCCGGAGAAGAGACCCAGTACTTC.

The V call is TRBV7-8, the J call TRBJ2-2; D unresolved. CDR3 size: 15 residues. The V gene lost 0 bases and the J gene lost 0 bases, with 5 bases spanning the gap. Germline assignment: CDR1 SGHVS and CDR2 FQNEAQ. The CDR3 region is CASSLASANTGELFF. The CDR3 nucleotides read TGTGCCAGCAGCTTAGCCAGCGCGAACACCGGGGAGCTGTTTTTT.

The chain carries TRBV10-3 and TRBJ2-7; the match to TRBD2 covers 7 bases. Germline CDR1 ENHRY, CDR2 SYGVKD. V gave up 5 bases and J gave up 5 bases; unmatched junction bases: 3. This CDR3 spans 12 amino acids. The CDR3, as DNA: TGTGCCATCAGTCCAGGGAGGGACGAGCAGTACTTC. Its protein is CAISPGRDEQYF.

This clonotype was detected ten times or more. The chain couples TRBV5-6 to TRBJ1-1; D is undetermined. This CDR3 contains 15 residues. V lost 0 bases to trimming and J lost 0 bases, with 9 bases between them. Germline lookup yields CDR1 SGHDT and CDR2 YYEEEE. This chain's CDR3 is CASSLAWPMNTEAFF. For the CDR3, the DNA is TGTGCCAGCAGCTTGGCCTGGCCCATGAACACTGAAGCTTTCTTT.

The chain has TRBV7-6 and TRBJ2-1, with D possibly TRBD1 on 5 matching bases. Germline CDR1 reads SGHVS; CDR2 reads FNYEAQ. V was clipped by 1 base and J by 12 bases, with 10 bases between them. The CDR3 has 12 residues. The CDR3: CASSLGQGGQFF. For the CDR3, the DNA is TGTGCCAGCAGCTTAGGGCAGGGTGGGCAGTTCTTC.

CDR3 in DNA: TGTGCCAGCAGACTTAGTCTGGACATTAACCCCTATACGATGCAGTACTTC. Residues: CASRLSLDINPYTMQYF. The rearrangement links TRBV14 to TRBJ2-7; D perhaps matches TRBD1 (5 bases). The CDR3 has 17 amino acids. CDR1 is SGHDN, CDR2 FVKESK, per germline. Trimming took off 6 bases at V and 9 bases at J, with 30 bases between the two ends.

The chain combines TRBV10-2 with TRBJ2-7; 7 bases are shared with TRBD1. The germline V gene encodes CDR1 WSHSY and CDR2 SAAADI. The CDR3 covers 14 residues. The V gene end was trimmed by 2 bases and the J gene end by 3 bases; junction bases not matched to a gene: 4. The CDR3 DNA reads TGCGCCAGCAGTGAGGACAGGGCCGGCTACGAGCAGTACTTC. It encodes CASSEDRAGYEQYF.

The chain is built from TRBV7-9 and TRBJ2-7; D gene unclear. Germline CDR1 is SEHNR and CDR2 is FQNEAQ (reference sequence). Trimming shortened V by 7 bases and J by 1 base, and 14 bases separated the two germline ends. The CDR3 covers 14 residues. The CDR3 reads CASTPSSQSYEQYV. The CDR3 region has the DNA TGTGCCAGCACCCCGAGTTCCCAATCCTACGAGCAGTACGTC.

In this sample, this clonotype turned up once. This rearrangement joins TRBV25-1 to TRBJ2-7; 8 bases match TRBD1. The CDR3 runs to 15 residues. The J segment lost 6 bases and the V segment lost 0 bases, leaving 7 bases of the junction unmatched. Germline V gives CDR1 MGHDK, CDR2 SYGVNS. The CDR3 nucleotides are TGTGCCAGCAGTGAATATCAGGGGGCGAGACGCGAGCAGTACTTC. Translated, it gives CASSEYQGARREQYF.

This clonotype was recorded at least ten times. The chain uses TRBV5-1 and TRBJ2-7, with 8 positions matching TRBD2. The length of the CDR3 is 14 residues. Unmatched junction bases numbered 11, after V lost 6 bases and J lost 6 bases. Germline V gene sequence: CDR1 SGHRS, CDR2 YFSETQ. CDR3 sequence reads: CASTGGGPSSEQYF. The CDR3 DNA reads TGCGCCAGCACCGGCGGGGGGCCGAGCTCCGAGCAGTACTTC.